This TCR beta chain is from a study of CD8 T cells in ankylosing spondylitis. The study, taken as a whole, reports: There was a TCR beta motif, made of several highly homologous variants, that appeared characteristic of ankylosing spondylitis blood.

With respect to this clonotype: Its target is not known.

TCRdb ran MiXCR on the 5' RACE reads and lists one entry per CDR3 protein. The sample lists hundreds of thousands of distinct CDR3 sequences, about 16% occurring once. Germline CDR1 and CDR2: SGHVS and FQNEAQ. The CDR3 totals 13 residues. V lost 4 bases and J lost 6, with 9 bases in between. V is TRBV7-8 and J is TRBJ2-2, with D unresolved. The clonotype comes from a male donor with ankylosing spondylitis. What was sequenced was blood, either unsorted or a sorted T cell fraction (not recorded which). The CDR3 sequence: CASSSSTPGELFF. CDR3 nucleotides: TGTGCCAGCAGCTCCAGCACCCCCGGGGAGCTGTTTTTT.